These 4 T cell receptor beta chains originate from one sample sequenced in a study of T cell repertoires in cytomegalovirus infection. TCRdb reanalysed the reads using MiXCR and keeps one entry per CDR3 protein. The top ten clones hold 12% of a sample with about 310,000 distinct CDR3 sequences, under 20% of them seen once. Specimen: PBMCs. Receptors originate from a human donor in good health (CMV status not recorded). Some clones in this sample may be carry-over from other donors' samples.

The DNA of the CDR3 is TGCAGTGCTAGAGCCCGGGACAGAGCCTACGAGCAGTACTTC. Protein sequence: CSARARDRAYEQYF. V usage is TRBV20-1 and J usage is TRBJ2-7; TRBD1 matches at 7 bases. This CDR3 comprises 14 residues. Germline V lookup: CDR1 DFQATT, CDR2 SNEGSKA (reference sequence). The ends lost 1 base at V and 2 bases at J; junction bases unmatched: 5.

This clonotype was picked up a small number of times. The chain has TRBV6-6 and TRBJ1-1; D might be TRBD1 (6 bases). The CDR3 sequence is 15 residues long. Germline-derived CDR1 and CDR2 are MNHNY and SVGAGI (reference sequence). Trimming cost V 4 bases and J 7 bases, with 19 bases left between them. This chain's CDR3 is CASSWADRGSGEAFF. As DNA, the CDR3 is TGTGCCAGCAGTTGGGCGGACAGAGGGTCGGGTGAAGCTTTCTTT.

This clonotype has ten or more counts. This CDR3 is CASSLYGATNEKLFF. The CDR3 DNA sequence: TGTGCCAGCAGTTTATACGGAGCAACTAATGAAAAACTGTTTTTT. The chain employs TRBV12-3 or TRBV12-4 and TRBJ1-4, with D unclear. The germline V and J ends were trimmed by 2 bases and 0 bases, with 7 bases remaining between them. This CDR3 region has 15 residues.

The chain couples TRBV29-1 to TRBJ1-2; maybe TRBD1 (5 bases). Germline assignment: CDR1 SQVTM and CDR2 ANQGSEA. CDR3 length: 12 residues. Trimming took off 6 bases at V and 7 bases at J, with 15 bases between the two ends. The DNA of the CDR3 is TGCAGCGTGGGACCTCCCCTGGGTGGCTACACCTTC. Translated: CSVGPPLGGYTF.